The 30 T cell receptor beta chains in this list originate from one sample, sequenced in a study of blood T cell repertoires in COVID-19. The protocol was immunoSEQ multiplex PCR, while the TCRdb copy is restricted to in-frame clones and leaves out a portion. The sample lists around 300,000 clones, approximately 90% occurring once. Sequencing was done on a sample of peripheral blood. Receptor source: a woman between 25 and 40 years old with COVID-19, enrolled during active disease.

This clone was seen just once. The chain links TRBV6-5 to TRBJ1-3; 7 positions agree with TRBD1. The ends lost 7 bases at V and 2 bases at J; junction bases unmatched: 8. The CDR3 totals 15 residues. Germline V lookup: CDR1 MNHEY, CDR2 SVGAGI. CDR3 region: CASTQPGQPGNTIYF. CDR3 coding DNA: TGTGCCAGCACCCAACCGGGACAGCCTGGAAACACCATATATTTT.

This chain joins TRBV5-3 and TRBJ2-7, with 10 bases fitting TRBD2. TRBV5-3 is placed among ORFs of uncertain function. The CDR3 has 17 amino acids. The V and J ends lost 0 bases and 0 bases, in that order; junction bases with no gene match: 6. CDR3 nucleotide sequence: TGTGCCAGAAGCTTGGGACTAGCGGGCCGCGGCTCCTACGAGCAGTACTTC. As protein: CARSLGLAGRGSYEQYF.

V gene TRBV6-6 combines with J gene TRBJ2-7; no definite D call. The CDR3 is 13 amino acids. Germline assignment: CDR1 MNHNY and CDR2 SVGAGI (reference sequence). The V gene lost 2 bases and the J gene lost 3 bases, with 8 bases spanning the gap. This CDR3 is CASSYATYYEQYF. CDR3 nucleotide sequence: TGTGCCAGCAGTTACGCGACATACTACGAGCAGTACTTC.

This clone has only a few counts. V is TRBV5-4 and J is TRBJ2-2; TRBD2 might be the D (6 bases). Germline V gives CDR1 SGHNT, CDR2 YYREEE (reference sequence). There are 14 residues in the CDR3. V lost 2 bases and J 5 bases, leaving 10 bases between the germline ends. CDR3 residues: CASSFFRETGELFF. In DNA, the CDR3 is TGTGCCAGCAGCTTTTTCCGGGAGACCGGGGAGCTGTTTTTT.

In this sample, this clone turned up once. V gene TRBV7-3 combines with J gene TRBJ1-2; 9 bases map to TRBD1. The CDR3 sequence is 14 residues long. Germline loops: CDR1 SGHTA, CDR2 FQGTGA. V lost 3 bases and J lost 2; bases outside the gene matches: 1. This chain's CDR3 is CASSLGQGNYGYTF. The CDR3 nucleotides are TGTGCCAGCAGCTTGGGACAGGGAAACTATGGCTACACCTTC.

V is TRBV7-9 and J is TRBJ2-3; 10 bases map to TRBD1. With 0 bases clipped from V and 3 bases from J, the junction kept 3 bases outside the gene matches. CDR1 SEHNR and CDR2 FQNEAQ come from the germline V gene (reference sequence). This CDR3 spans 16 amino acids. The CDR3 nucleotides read TGTGCCAGCAGCTTAGCCGGACAGGGGGGAACAGATACGCAGTATTTT. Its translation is CASSLAGQGGTDTQYF.

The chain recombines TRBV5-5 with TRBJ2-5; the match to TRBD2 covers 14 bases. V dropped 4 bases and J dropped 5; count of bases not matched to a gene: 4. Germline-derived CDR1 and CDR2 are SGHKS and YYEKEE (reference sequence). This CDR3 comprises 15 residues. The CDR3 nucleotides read TGTGCCAGCAGCCCGGGACTAGCGGGAGCGGAGACCCAGTACTTC. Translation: CASSPGLAGAETQYF.

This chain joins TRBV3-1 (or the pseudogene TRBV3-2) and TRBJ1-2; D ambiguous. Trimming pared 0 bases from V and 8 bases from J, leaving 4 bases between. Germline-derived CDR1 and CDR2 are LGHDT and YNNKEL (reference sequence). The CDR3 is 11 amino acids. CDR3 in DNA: TGTGCCAGCAGCCAAGATATCGGCTACACCTTC. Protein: CASSQDIGYTF.

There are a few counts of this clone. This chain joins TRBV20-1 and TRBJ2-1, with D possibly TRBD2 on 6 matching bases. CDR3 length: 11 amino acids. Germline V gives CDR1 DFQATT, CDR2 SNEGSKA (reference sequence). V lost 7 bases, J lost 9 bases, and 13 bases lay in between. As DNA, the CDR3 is TGCAGTGTTACAGAGCGGGTTGAGCAGTTCTTC. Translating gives CSVTERVEQFF.

CDR3 coding DNA: TGTGCCTGGAGTGGCGACAGGGGGCTAAGGGTGGAACTGTTTTTT. Translation gives CAWSGDRGLRVELFF. The chain is built from TRBV30 and TRBJ1-4; 10 bases are shared with TRBD1. The J segment lost 12 bases and the V segment lost 1 base, leaving 11 bases of the junction unmatched. This CDR3 is 15 amino acids long. CDR1 and CDR2 from the germline V gene are GTSNPN and SVGIG (reference sequence). The full variable domain, rest sourced from reference TRBV30 and TRBJ1-4, is SQTIHQWPATLVQPVGSPLSLECTVEGTSNPNLYWYRQAAGRGLQLLFYSVGIGQISSEVPQNLSASRPQDRQFILSSKKLLLSDSGFYLCAWSGDRGLRVELFFGSGTQLSVL.

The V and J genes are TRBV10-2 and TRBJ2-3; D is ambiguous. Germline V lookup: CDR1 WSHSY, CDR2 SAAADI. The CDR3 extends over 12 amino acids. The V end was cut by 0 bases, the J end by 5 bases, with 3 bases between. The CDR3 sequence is CASSESRDTQYF. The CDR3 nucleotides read TGCGCCAGCAGTGAGTCGCGAGATACGCAGTATTTT.

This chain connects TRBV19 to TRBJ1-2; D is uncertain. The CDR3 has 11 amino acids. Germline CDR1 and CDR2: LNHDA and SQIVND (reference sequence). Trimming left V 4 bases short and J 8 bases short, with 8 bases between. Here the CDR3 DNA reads TGTGCCAGTAGTAATGGAGGCGGCTACACCTTC. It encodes CASSNGGGYTF.

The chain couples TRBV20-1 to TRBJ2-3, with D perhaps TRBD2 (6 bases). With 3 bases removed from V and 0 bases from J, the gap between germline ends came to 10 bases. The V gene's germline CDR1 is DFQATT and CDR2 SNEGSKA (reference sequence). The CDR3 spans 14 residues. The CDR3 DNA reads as TGCAGTGCTAGTTGGGACTCTAGCACAGATACGCAGTATTTT. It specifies CSASWDSSTDTQYF.

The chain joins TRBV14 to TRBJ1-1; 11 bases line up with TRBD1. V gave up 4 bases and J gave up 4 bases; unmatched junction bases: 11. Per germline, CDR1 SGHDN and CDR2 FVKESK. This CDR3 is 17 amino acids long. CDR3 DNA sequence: TGTGCCAGCAGCCCGGGACAGGGGGTCGGTGGCTTCACTGAAGCTTTCTTT. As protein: CASSPGQGVGGFTEAFF.

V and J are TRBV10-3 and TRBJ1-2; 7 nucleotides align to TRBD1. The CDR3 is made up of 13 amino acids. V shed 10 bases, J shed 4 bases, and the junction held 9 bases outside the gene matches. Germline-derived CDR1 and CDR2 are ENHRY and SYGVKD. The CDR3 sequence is CATQRRDSYGYTF. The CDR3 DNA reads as TGTGCCACACAGAGGAGGGACAGCTATGGCTACACCTTC.

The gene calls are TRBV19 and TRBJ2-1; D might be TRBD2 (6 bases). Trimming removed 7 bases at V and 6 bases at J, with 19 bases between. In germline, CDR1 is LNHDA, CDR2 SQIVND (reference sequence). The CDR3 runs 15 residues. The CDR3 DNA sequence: TGTGCCAGTAAATCCCCCGGGCATAGCGGCAATGAGCAGTTCTTC. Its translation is CASKSPGHSGNEQFF.

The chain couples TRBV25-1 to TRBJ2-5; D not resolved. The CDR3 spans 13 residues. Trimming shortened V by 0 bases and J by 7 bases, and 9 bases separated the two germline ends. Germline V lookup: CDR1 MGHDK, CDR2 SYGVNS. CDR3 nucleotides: TGTGCCAGCAGTGAATATGCGACGGGGACCCAGTACTTC. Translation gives CASSEYATGTQYF.

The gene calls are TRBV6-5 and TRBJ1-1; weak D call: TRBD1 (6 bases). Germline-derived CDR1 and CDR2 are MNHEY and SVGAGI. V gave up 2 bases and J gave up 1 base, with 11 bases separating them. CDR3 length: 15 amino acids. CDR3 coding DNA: TGTGCCAGCAGTTACAGCGGGGGCCAGAACACTGAAGCTTTCTTT. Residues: CASSYSGGQNTEAFF.

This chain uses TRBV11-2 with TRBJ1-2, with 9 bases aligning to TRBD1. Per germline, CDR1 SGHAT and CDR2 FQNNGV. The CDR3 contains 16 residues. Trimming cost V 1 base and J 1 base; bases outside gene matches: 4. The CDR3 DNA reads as TGTGCCAGCAGCTTAGGCCGGGACAGGGTTAACTATGGCTACACCTTC. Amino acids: CASSLGRDRVNYGYTF.

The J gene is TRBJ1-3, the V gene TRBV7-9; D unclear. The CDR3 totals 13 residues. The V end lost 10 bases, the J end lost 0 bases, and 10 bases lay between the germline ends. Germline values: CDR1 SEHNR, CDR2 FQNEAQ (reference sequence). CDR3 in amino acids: CATERSSGNTIYF. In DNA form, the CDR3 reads TGTGCCACGGAGCGGAGCTCTGGAAACACCATATATTTT.

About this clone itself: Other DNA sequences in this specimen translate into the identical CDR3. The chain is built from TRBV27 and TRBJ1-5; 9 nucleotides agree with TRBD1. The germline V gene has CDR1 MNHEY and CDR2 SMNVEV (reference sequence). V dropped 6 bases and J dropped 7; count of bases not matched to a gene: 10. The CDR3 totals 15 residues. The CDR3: CASSRDRESRQPQHF. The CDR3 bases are TGTGCCAGCAGCCGGGACAGGGAGTCAAGGCAGCCCCAGCATTTT.

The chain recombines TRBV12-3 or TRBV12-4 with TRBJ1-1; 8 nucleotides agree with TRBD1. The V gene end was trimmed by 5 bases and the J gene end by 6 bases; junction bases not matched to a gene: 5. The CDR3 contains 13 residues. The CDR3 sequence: CASSPDRAAEAFF. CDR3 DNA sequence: TGTGCCAGCAGTCCGGACAGGGCGGCTGAAGCTTTCTTT.

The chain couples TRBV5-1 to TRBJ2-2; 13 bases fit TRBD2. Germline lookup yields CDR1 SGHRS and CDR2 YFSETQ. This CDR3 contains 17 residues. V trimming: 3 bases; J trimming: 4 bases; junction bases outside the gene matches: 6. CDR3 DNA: TGCGCCAGCAGCTCCCGACTAGCGGGAGGCCCCACCGGGGAGCTGTTTTTT. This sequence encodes CASSSRLAGGPTGELFF.

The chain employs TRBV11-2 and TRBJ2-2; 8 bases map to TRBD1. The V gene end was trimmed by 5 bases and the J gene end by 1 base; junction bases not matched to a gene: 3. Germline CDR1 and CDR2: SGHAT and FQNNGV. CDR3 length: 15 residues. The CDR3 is CASSRQGWNTGELFF. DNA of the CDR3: TGTGCCAGCAGCCGACAGGGGTGGAACACCGGGGAGCTGTTTTTT. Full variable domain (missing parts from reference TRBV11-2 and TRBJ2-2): EAGVAQSPRYKIIEKRQSVAFWCNPISGHATLYWYQQILGQGPKLLIQFQNNGVVDDSQLPKDRFSAERLKGVDSTLKIQPAKLEDSAVYLCASSRQGWNTGELFFGEGSRLTVL.

CDR3 DNA: TGCGCCAGCAGCTTGTTTCCGATGGGGTACAGGGAAACGGATAATTCACCCCTCCACTTT. Translated: CASSLFPMGYRETDNSPLHF. This rearrangement joins TRBV5-1 to TRBJ1-6; possibly TRBD1 for D (6 bases). V was cut by 1 base and J by 5 bases, with 25 bases left in between. The CDR3 covers 20 residues. CDR1 is SGHRS, CDR2 YFSETQ, per germline.

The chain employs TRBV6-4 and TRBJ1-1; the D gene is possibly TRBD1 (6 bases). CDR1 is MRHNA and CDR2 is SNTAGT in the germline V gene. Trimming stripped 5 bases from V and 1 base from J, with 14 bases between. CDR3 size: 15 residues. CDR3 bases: TGTGCCAGCAGTCCGTCAGGGGCCAGGAACACTGAAGCTTTCTTT. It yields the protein CASSPSGARNTEAFF.

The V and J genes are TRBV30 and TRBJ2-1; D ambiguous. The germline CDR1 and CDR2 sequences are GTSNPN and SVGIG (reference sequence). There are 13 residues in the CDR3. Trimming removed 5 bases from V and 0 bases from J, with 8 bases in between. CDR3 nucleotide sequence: TGTGCCTGGGAGTTGAGCTCCTACAATGAGCAGTTCTTC. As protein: CAWELSSYNEQFF.

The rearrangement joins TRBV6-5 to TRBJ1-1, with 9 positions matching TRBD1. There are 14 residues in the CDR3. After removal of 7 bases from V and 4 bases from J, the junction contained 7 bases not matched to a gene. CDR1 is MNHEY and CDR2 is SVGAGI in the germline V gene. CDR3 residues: CASTRQGVATEAFF. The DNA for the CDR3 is TGTGCCAGCACCCGACAGGGGGTGGCCACTGAAGCTTTCTTT.

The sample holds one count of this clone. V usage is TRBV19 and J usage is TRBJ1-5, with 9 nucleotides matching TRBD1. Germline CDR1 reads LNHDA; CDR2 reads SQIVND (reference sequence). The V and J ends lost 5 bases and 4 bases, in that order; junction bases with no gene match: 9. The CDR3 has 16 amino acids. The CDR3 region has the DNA TGTGCCAGTAGTTCAGGGACAGGGAAGGGGAATCAGCCCCAGCATTTT. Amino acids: CASSSGTGKGNQPQHF. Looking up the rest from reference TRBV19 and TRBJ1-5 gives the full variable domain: DGGITQSPKYLFRKEGQNVTLSCEQNLNHDAMYWYRQDPGQGLRLIYYSQIVNDFQKGDIAEGYSVSREKKESFPLTVTSAQKNPTAFYLCASSSGTGKGNQPQHFGDGTRLSIL.

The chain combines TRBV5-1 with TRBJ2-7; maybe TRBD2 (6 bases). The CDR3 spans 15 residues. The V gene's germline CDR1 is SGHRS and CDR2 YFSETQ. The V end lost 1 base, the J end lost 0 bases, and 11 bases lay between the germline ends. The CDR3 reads CASSLNGGSSYEQYF. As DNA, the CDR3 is TGCGCCAGCAGCTTGAACGGGGGTAGCTCCTACGAGCAGTACTTC.